This entry lists 27 T cell receptor beta chains sequenced from one sample in a study of shared clonotypes between healthy human individuals. The naive CD8 fraction comprised CD45RO-negative cells positively selected for CCR7 and excluded terminally differentiated effector memory CD45RA+ cells. Generated by immunoSEQ multiplex PCR, the TCRdb table keeps only in-frame clones and is missing some. This table holds around 610,000 clones, 90% to 97% found once. The sample taken for sequencing was naive CD8+ T cells sorted from blood. The receptors here all came from a woman in her thirties in good health.

The chain recombines TRBV2 with TRBJ2-1, with 13 bases fitting TRBD2. Germline V gene data show CDR1 as SNHLY and CDR2 as FYNNEI. V dropped 6 bases and J dropped 0; count of bases not matched to a gene: 2. The CDR3 runs to 16 residues. The CDR3: CASRGLAGASYNEQFF. The CDR3 bases are TGTGCCAGCAGAGGACTAGCGGGAGCCTCCTACAATGAGCAGTTCTTC.

The CDR3 nucleotides read TGCAGCGTTGAAGATCGGGGGGACACCTACAATGAGCAGTTCTTC. Translated: CSVEDRGDTYNEQFF. The chain uses TRBV29-1 and TRBJ2-1, with a weak D call TRBD2 (7 bases). Trimming removed 0 bases at V and 2 bases at J, with 11 bases between. The V gene's germline CDR1 is SQVTM and CDR2 ANQGSEA. The CDR3 contains 15 residues.

V usage is TRBV7-2 and J usage is TRBJ2-7, with 13 bases identical to TRBD2. The CDR3 has 15 residues. The V and J ends lost 5 bases and 7 bases, in that order; junction bases with no gene match: 8. Germline CDR1 and CDR2: SGHTA and FQGNSA. CDR3 in amino acids: CASSLRTSGRGEQYF. CDR3 bases: TGTGCCAGCAGCCTACGGACTAGCGGGAGAGGTGAGCAGTACTTC.

The rearrangement joins TRBV9 to TRBJ2-1; D possibly corresponds to TRBD2 (6 bases). V shed 4 bases and J shed 6 bases, with 20 bases lying between them. The CDR3 contains 16 residues. Germline assignment: CDR1 SGDLS and CDR2 YYNGEE. CDR3 region: CASSSSLVAAGNEQFF. The CDR3 region has the DNA TGTGCCAGCAGCTCCTCATTAGTAGCGGCGGGCAATGAGCAGTTCTTC.

The V call is TRBV19, the J call TRBJ2-3, with 8 positions matching TRBD2. The CDR3 is 17 amino acids. Germline trimming cut 7 bases from V and 5 bases from J; bases unmatched to any gene: 17. Per germline, CDR1 LNHDA and CDR2 SQIVND (reference sequence). CDR3: CASTTGLADARRDTQYF. The CDR3 region has the DNA TGTGCCAGTACCACCGGACTAGCCGACGCCCGAAGAGATACGCAGTATTTT.

The chain couples TRBV13 to TRBJ2-7; no clear D gene. Germline values: CDR1 PRHDT, CDR2 FYEKMQ (reference sequence). With 5 bases removed from V and 1 base from J, the gap between germline ends came to 12 bases. The CDR3 runs 14 residues. This CDR3 reads CASSARLQSYEQYF. For the CDR3, the DNA is TGTGCCAGCAGCGCCCGCTTACAGTCCTACGAGCAGTACTTC.

The chain uses TRBV19 and TRBJ2-1; D is possibly TRBD2 (5 bases). Germline V gene lookup returns CDR1 LNHDA and CDR2 SQIVND (reference sequence). The CDR3 extends over 13 amino acids. V lost 7 bases, J lost 8 bases, and 15 bases lay in between. The CDR3 here is CASTSLETDEQFF. The CDR3, as DNA: TGTGCCAGTACCTCACTAGAAACCGATGAGCAGTTCTTC.

In the case of this clone: This specimen includes other DNA sequences encoding the same CDR3. This chain joins TRBV27 and TRBJ2-1, with D possibly matching TRBD2 (6 bases). Looked up from germline, CDR1 is MNHEY and CDR2 is SMNVEV (reference sequence). The V and J ends lost 3 bases and 9 bases respectively, with 9 bases between them. This CDR3 is built from 12 residues. CDR3 DNA: TGTGCCAGCAGTTTGTTGGGAGGTGAGCAGTTCTTC. This gives the protein CASSLLGGEQFF.

The V and J genes are TRBV5-6 and TRBJ2-1; D is unclear. The CDR3 consists of 13 residues. Trimming removed 1 base from V and 10 bases from J, with 12 bases in between. Germline V gives CDR1 SGHDT, CDR2 YYEEEE. The CDR3, as DNA: TGTGCCAGCAGCTTGTCTTGGCCCCAAGAGCAGTTCTTC. Amino acids: CASSLSWPQEQFF. Drawing the rest from reference TRBV5-6 and TRBJ2-1, the complete variable domain is DAGVTQSPTHLIKTRGQQVTLRCSPKSGHDTVSWYQQALGQGPQFIFQYYEEEERQRGNFPDRFSGHQFPNYSSELNVNALLLGDSALYLCASSLSWPQEQFFGPGTRLTVL.

The V and J genes are TRBV4-1 and TRBJ1-2; D unresolved. V lost 0 bases, J lost 4 bases, and 15 bases lay in between. CDR3 length equals 16 residues. Germline assignment: CDR1 MGHRA and CDR2 YSYEKL. The CDR3 DNA reads as TGCGCCAGCAGCCAAGATCCCGCACCCCATATCTATGGCTACACCTTC. It codes for CASSQDPAPHIYGYTF.

V is TRBV29-1 and J is TRBJ1-3; D remains ambiguous. The CDR3 is 11 amino acids. V was clipped by 5 bases and J by 6 bases, with 8 bases between them. Germline V gene lookup returns CDR1 SQVTM and CDR2 ANQGSEA. As DNA, the CDR3 is TGCAGCGTTATTATGCAAAACACCATATATTTT. It translates to CSVIMQNTIYF.

In the case of this clone: Distinct nucleotide sequences in the sample also encode this CDR3. CDR3 DNA sequence: TGTGCCAGTAGTATTGTGGGGAACACCGGGGAGCTGTTTTTT. Translation gives CASSIVGNTGELFF. The chain joins TRBV19 to TRBJ2-2; D is uncertain. Between the trimmed V and J ends, which lost 3 bases and 1 base, there was a span of 6 bases. This CDR3 spans 14 amino acids. CDR1 LNHDA and CDR2 SQIVND come from the germline V gene (reference sequence). Using reference TRBV19 and TRBJ2-2 for the parts outside the CDR3, the full variable domain is DGGITQSPKYLFRKEGQNVTLSCEQNLNHDAMYWYRQDPGQGLRLIYYSQIVNDFQKGDIAEGYSVSREKKESFPLTVTSAQKNPTAFYLCASSIVGNTGELFFGEGSRLTVL.

This chain links TRBV9 with TRBJ2-3, with 11 bases lining up with TRBD2. The germline CDR1 and CDR2 sequences are SGDLS and YYNGEE. J was trimmed by 2 bases and V by 0 bases; bases with no gene match: 5. CDR3 length: 17 residues. The CDR3 protein is CASSVDLAGGITDTQYF. The CDR3, as DNA: TGTGCCAGCAGCGTAGATTTAGCGGGAGGGATCACAGATACGCAGTATTTT.

This clone was detected once. The chain recombines TRBV7-8 with TRBJ1-1; D not resolved. This CDR3 contains 14 residues. Trimming shortened V by 4 bases and J by 0 bases, and 9 bases separated the two germline ends. Looked up from germline, CDR1 is SGHVS and CDR2 is FQNEAQ. The CDR3, as DNA: TGTGCCAGCAGCTCCACTAGGATGAACACTGAAGCTTTCTTT. This gives the protein CASSSTRMNTEAFF.

The V and J genes are TRBV10-2 and TRBJ1-2; TRBD1 might be the D (5 bases). Germline V lookup: CDR1 WSHSY, CDR2 SAAADI. The CDR3 covers 15 residues. With 3 bases removed from V and 0 bases from J, the gap between germline ends came to 11 bases. The CDR3 sequence is CASSDTGPANYGYTF. Written as DNA, the CDR3 is TGCGCCAGCAGTGATACAGGTCCAGCTAACTATGGCTACACCTTC.

This chain connects TRBV5-1 to TRBJ1-1, with D maybe TRBD1 (5 bases). Trimming shortened V by 4 bases and J by 4 bases, and 20 bases separated the two germline ends. Germline loops: CDR1 SGHRS, CDR2 YFSETQ. CDR3 size: 16 residues. Here the CDR3 DNA reads TGCGCCAGCAGCCCCTTCGAGGGGTGGTTGGGCACTGAAGCTTTCTTT. Protein product: CASSPFEGWLGTEAFF. The whole variable domain, filled in from reference TRBV5-1 and TRBJ1-1, reads KAGVTQTPRYLIKTRGQQVTLSCSPISGHRSVSWYQQTPGQGLQFLFEYFSETQRNKGNFPGRFSGRQFSNSRSEMNVSTLELGDSALYLCASSPFEGWLGTEAFFGQGTRLTVV.

The chain is built from TRBV6-5 and TRBJ1-6; no clear D gene. The CDR3 loop spans 13 amino acids. CDR1 and CDR2 (germline): MNHEY, SVGAGI. V lost 0 bases to trimming and J lost 6 bases, with 3 bases between them. CDR3: CASSYSGNSPLHF. The CDR3 region has the DNA TGTGCCAGCAGTTACTCGGGTAATTCACCCCTCCACTTT.

This chain links TRBV5-1 with TRBJ1-2; TRBD1 matches 7 bases. This CDR3 is built from 15 residues. The trim removed 0 bases at V and 4 bases at J, leaving 6 bases unmatched. CDR1 and CDR2 (germline): SGHRS, YFSETQ. The CDR3 DNA follows: TGCGCCAGCAGCTTGGGACAGGGCCGTACCTATGGCTACACCTTC. This encodes CASSLGQGRTYGYTF. The variable domain in full, with the rest retrieved from reference TRBV5-1 and TRBJ1-2, is KAGVTQTPRYLIKTRGQQVTLSCSPISGHRSVSWYQQTPGQGLQFLFEYFSETQRNKGNFPGRFSGRQFSNSRSEMNVSTLELGDSALYLCASSLGQGRTYGYTFGSGTRLTVV.

V and J are TRBV7-9 and TRBJ2-2; no clear D gene. Germline V CDR1 and CDR2: SEHNR, FQNEAQ (reference sequence). Trimming cost V 4 bases and J 13 bases, with 7 bases left between them. There are 10 residues in the CDR3. The CDR3 nucleotides read TGTGCCAGCAGCTCCCGGGTGCTGTTTTTT. It codes for CASSSRVLFF.

The chain has TRBV5-8 and TRBJ2-1, with 9 positions matching TRBD2. J gave up 4 bases and V 0 bases, and 5 bases lay outside the gene matches. CDR3 length: 16 residues. The germline V gene has CDR1 SGHTS and CDR2 YDEGEE. CDR3 sequence: CASSLGISGSYNEQFF. The CDR3 coding sequence is TGTGCCAGCAGCTTGGGTATTAGCGGGAGTTACAATGAGCAGTTCTTC.

In its sample, this clone was seen once. The rearrangement joins TRBV7-9 to TRBJ2-1; D call uncertain. V lost 3 bases and J lost 1, with 13 bases in between. The CDR3 spans 16 residues. Germline V gene lookup returns CDR1 SEHNR and CDR2 FQNEAQ (reference sequence). CDR3 loop: CASSFLGPRSYNEQFF. The CDR3 nucleotides are TGTGCCAGCAGCTTCCTAGGACCTCGTTCCTACAATGAGCAGTTCTTC.

This chain joins TRBV27 and TRBJ2-4; a weak D match, TRBD1 (6 bases). Germline CDR1 is MNHEY and CDR2 is SMNVEV (reference sequence). Trimming took off 6 bases at V and 5 bases at J, with 11 bases between the two ends. The CDR3 length is 13 residues. The CDR3, as DNA: TGTGCCAGCAGAACCCGGACAGAAAACATTCAGTACTTC. This encodes CASRTRTENIQYF.

V gene TRBV2 combines with J gene TRBJ2-3; D might be TRBD1 or TRBD2, each matching 5 bases. Germline values: CDR1 SNHLY, CDR2 FYNNEI. Trimming left V 10 bases short and J 0 bases short, with 11 bases between. The CDR3 totals 13 residues. The CDR3 coding sequence is TGTGCCAAAGAACGGGACAGCACAGATACGCAGTATTTT. It codes for CAKERDSTDTQYF.

The chain uses TRBV7-6 and TRBJ2-6; D call uncertain. CDR1 is SGHVS, CDR2 FNYEAQ, per germline. Trimming removed 1 base at V and 1 base at J, with 8 bases between. The CDR3 is 16 amino acids. CDR3 in DNA: TGTGCCAGCAGCTTAGGGGAAGGGTCTGGGGCCAACGTCCTGACTTTC. Protein product: CASSLGEGSGANVLTF.

V gene TRBV29-1 combines with J gene TRBJ2-7, with D possibly matching TRBD2 (6 bases). Germline values: CDR1 SQVTM, CDR2 ANQGSEA. The CDR3 extends over 13 amino acids. V was cut by 6 bases and J by 1 base, with 13 bases left in between. The CDR3, as DNA: TGCAGCGTCCTTGGCGGGATTTCCTACGAGCAGTACTTC. This gives the protein CSVLGGISYEQYF.

The chain recombines TRBV7-8 with TRBJ2-7, with 8 bases aligning to TRBD2. Per germline, CDR1 SGHVS and CDR2 FQNEAQ. V shed 0 bases and J 5 bases; nucleotides not matched to a gene: 9. The CDR3 is made up of 16 amino acids. CDR3 in DNA: TGTGCCAGCAGCTTAGCTCAGAGCGGGAGTTTGGACGAGCAGTACTTC. Protein: CASSLAQSGSLDEQYF.

This clone came up once. V and J are TRBV27 and TRBJ1-1, with a possible D match to TRBD1 (5 bases). The ends were cut back, 6 bases at V and 0 bases at J, with 32 bases in the middle. The CDR3 totals 21 residues. Per germline, CDR1 MNHEY and CDR2 SMNVEV (reference sequence). The CDR3 is CASRPPPGLTNGPHVNTEAFF. The DNA for the CDR3 is TGTGCCAGCAGACCACCGCCGGGACTGACCAATGGCCCGCATGTGAACACTGAAGCTTTCTTT.